The 23 T cell receptor beta chains in this list originate from one sample, sequenced in a study of T cells in Graves' hyperthyroidism and ophthalmopathy. Amplification targeted TCR beta CDR3 regions from RNA transcripts. The study used the HTBI primer set for a first-round RT-PCR of the TCR CDR3. TCRdb redid the calling of the multiplex PCR reads with MiXCR, one entry per CDR3 protein. The table has approximately 420,000 distinct CDR3 sequences, roughly 15% seen once. The specimen was blood. These receptors all come from a woman younger than 30 with Graves' hyperthyroidism.

This clonotype was found many times. This chain connects TRBV27 to TRBJ1-1; TRBD1 aligns across 9 bases. V lost 4 bases, J lost 3 bases, and 6 bases stayed unmatched. The CDR3 covers 15 residues. From germline, CDR1 is MNHEY and CDR2 SMNVEV (reference sequence). The CDR3 reads CASSSSGTGYTEAFF. The CDR3 DNA reads as TGTGCCAGCAGTTCCTCCGGGACAGGGTACACTGAAGCTTTCTTT.

This clonotype has more than one count but fewer than ten. The J gene is TRBJ2-2, the V gene TRBV4-1; D gene ambiguous. V was cut by 4 bases and J by 7 bases, with 4 bases left in between. The CDR3 totals 11 residues. Germline assignment: CDR1 MGHRA and CDR2 YSYEKL. Here the CDR3 DNA reads TGCGCCAGCAGCCCGGGCGGGGAGCTGTTTTTT. Protein sequence: CASSPGGELFF.

This clonotype was counted at least ten times. The chain is built from TRBV10-3 and TRBJ2-3, with D possibly TRBD1 on 6 matching bases. This CDR3 has 15 amino acids. Germline values: CDR1 ENHRY, CDR2 SYGVKD. V lost 3 bases and J 4 bases, leaving 14 bases between the germline ends. The CDR3 sequence is CAISDSSRGPDTQYF. The CDR3 DNA reads TGTGCCATCAGTGATTCTTCCAGGGGACCAGATACGCAGTATTTT.

This clonotype has a handful of counts. The chain couples TRBV4-1 to TRBJ2-1, with D perhaps matching TRBD1 or TRBD2 (5 bases each). The germline V gene has CDR1 MGHRA and CDR2 YSYEKL. This CDR3 has 17 amino acids. V lost 0 bases, J lost 5 bases, and 17 bases lay in between. The CDR3, as DNA: TGCGCCAGCAGCCAAGATGGGGCTCCCTGGGGGAACAATGAGCAGTTCTTC. Translated: CASSQDGAPWGNNEQFF.

This clonotype was detected many times. The chain couples TRBV5-1 to TRBJ1-1; no firm D call. Germline V gene sequence: CDR1 SGHRS, CDR2 YFSETQ. This CDR3 is 13 amino acids long. Trimming took 4 bases from V and 7 from J, leaving 14 bases between them. CDR3 region: CASSAAPDYEAFF. In DNA form, the CDR3 reads TGCGCCAGCAGCGCTGCGCCCGACTATGAAGCTTTCTTT.

In its sample, this clonotype was seen many times. This chain uses TRBV7-9 with TRBJ2-1; a possible D gene is TRBD1 (5 bases). V was cut by 5 bases and J by 4 bases, with 9 bases left in between. CDR1 and CDR2 from the germline V gene are SEHNR and FQNEAQ (reference sequence). CDR3 length equals 13 residues. The CDR3 region is CASSIPGYNEQFF. DNA for the CDR3: TGTGCCAGCAGCATTCCAGGGTACAATGAGCAGTTCTTC.

Many counts were recorded for this clonotype. This chain joins TRBV18 and TRBJ2-7; TRBD1 matches at 10 bases. From germline, CDR1 is KGHSH and CDR2 LQKENI. The CDR3 has 14 amino acids. Trimming at V came to 6 bases and at J to 0 bases, leaving 2 bases not matched to a gene. The CDR3 coding sequence is TGTGCCAGCTCGGGGGACAGGGGCTCCTACGAGCAGTACTTC. As protein: CASSGDRGSYEQYF.

This clonotype was observed at least ten times. V usage is TRBV28 and J usage is TRBJ1-1, with a possible D match to TRBD1 (5 bases). There are 15 residues in the CDR3. The germline CDR1 and CDR2 sequences are MDHEN and SYDVKM. Trimming removed 3 bases from V and 2 bases from J, with 13 bases in between. CDR3 nucleotide sequence: TGTGCCAGCAGTTTTCGGGGCAGGCCTAACACTGAAGCTTTCTTT. It specifies CASSFRGRPNTEAFF.

This clonotype was counted ten times or more. The chain combines TRBV10-3 with TRBJ1-1, with D possibly being TRBD1 (6 bases). Germline CDR1 is ENHRY and CDR2 is SYGVKD. CDR3 size: 13 residues. Trimming pared 10 bases from V and 1 base from J, leaving 13 bases between. CDR3: CATVGGENTEAFF. The CDR3 region has the DNA TGTGCCACCGTAGGGGGGGAGAACACTGAAGCTTTCTTT.

This clonotype has ten or more counts. This sequence joins TRBV10-3 and TRBJ2-1, with D perhaps matching TRBD2 (5 bases). V gave up 3 bases and J gave up 4 bases, with 19 bases separating them. The germline V gene encodes CDR1 ENHRY and CDR2 SYGVKD. The CDR3 length is 17 residues. The CDR3 sequence: CAISDSDTGSVYNEQFF. CDR3 sequence (DNA): TGTGCCATCAGTGACTCCGACACGGGAAGCGTGTACAATGAGCAGTTCTTC.

Ten or more counts support this clonotype. The V gene is TRBV6-1, the J gene TRBJ2-5; D is undetermined. The V and J ends lost 2 bases and 2 bases respectively, with 12 bases between them. CDR3 length: 15 residues. Germline assignment: CDR1 MNHNS and CDR2 SASEGT. Here the CDR3 reads CASSEWSHRQETQYF. The DNA for the CDR3 is TGTGCCAGCAGTGAATGGTCACATCGACAAGAGACCCAGTACTTC.

In this sample, this clonotype turned up many times. V usage is TRBV7-2 and J usage is TRBJ2-1; 7 nucleotides match TRBD2. Germline V gives CDR1 SGHTA, CDR2 FQGNSA. This CDR3 comprises 17 residues. V shed 6 bases, J shed 9 bases, and the junction held 20 bases outside the gene matches. The DNA for the CDR3 is TGTGCCAGCAGATTCCCCAACCCCGACGGGAGGAACAGTGAGCAGTTCTTC. The encoded protein is CASRFPNPDGRNSEQFF. The full variable domain, rest sourced from reference TRBV7-2 and TRBJ2-1, is GAGVSQSPSNKVTEKGKDVELRCDPISGHTALYWYRQSLGQGLEFLIYFQGNSAPDKSGLPSDRFSAERTGGSVSTLTIQRTQQEDSAVYLCASRFPNPDGRNSEQFFGPGTRLTVL.

The chain links TRBV6-1 to TRBJ1-1; D remains ambiguous. CDR1 is MNHNS and CDR2 is SASEGT in the germline V gene. The CDR3 runs to 13 residues. The V gene lost 6 bases and the J gene lost 8 bases, with 16 bases spanning the gap. For the CDR3, the DNA is TGTGCCAGCAGACTTCATAAGGACCCCGAAGCTTTCTTT. Its protein is CASRLHKDPEAFF.

This clonotype was found many times. This chain joins TRBV5-1 and TRBJ2-1; no definite D call. Trimming stripped 4 bases from V and 5 bases from J, with 4 bases between. CDR3 length: 11 residues. The V gene's germline CDR1 is SGHRS and CDR2 YFSETQ. CDR3 bases: TGCGCCAGCAGCCAGGACAATGAGCAGTTCTTC. Translating it yields CASSQDNEQFF.

This clonotype was counted ten times or more. V usage is TRBV11-2 and J usage is TRBJ2-4; tentatively, D is TRBD2 (5 bases). Germline values: CDR1 SGHAT, CDR2 FQNNGV. V lost 2 bases and J lost 8, with 16 bases in between. The CDR3 contains 15 residues. The CDR3 nucleotides read TGTGCCAGCAGCTTATCAGGCAGAGGGCTGGACATTCAGTACTTC. As protein: CASSLSGRGLDIQYF.

There are many counts of this clonotype. The rearrangement uses TRBV6-1 and TRBJ2-7, with D possibly being TRBD2 (6 bases). This CDR3 has 14 residues. Germline CDR1 is MNHNS and CDR2 is SASEGT. V was pared by 5 bases and J by 4 bases, with 15 bases between. The CDR3 is CASSLEGRLYEQYF. CDR3 DNA: TGTGCCAGCAGTTTGGAGGGCAGGTTGTACGAGCAGTACTTC.

This clonotype was recorded a few times. CDR3 amino acids: CATSRSPTDTQYF. CDR3 sequence (DNA): TGTGCCACCAGCAGAAGTCCGACAGATACGCAGTATTTT. This chain links TRBV15 with TRBJ2-3; D is uncertain. This CDR3 is built from 13 residues. Trimming pared 2 bases from V and 3 bases from J, leaving 6 bases between. Germline V gene data show CDR1 as LNHNV and CDR2 as YYDKDF (reference sequence).

As regards this clonotype: At one end the junction does not follow the germline gene, possibly because of a read error. The chain joins TRBV5-6 to TRBJ1-1; no clear D gene. The CDR3 has 14 residues. CDR1 and CDR2 (germline): SGHDT, YYEEEE. The CDR3 DNA reads TGTGCCAGCGGCTTGGGTCATCGGAACACTGAAGCTTTCTTT. The encoded protein is CASGLGHRNTEAFF. The whole variable domain, remainder taken from reference TRBV5-6 and TRBJ1-1, is DAGVTQSPTHLIKTRGQQVTLRCSPKSGHDTVSWYQQALGQGPQFIFQYYEEEERQRGNFPDRFSGHQFPNYSSELNVNALLLGDSALYLCASGLGHRNTEAFFGQGTRLTVV.

This clonotype was seen a few times. The chain is built from TRBV7-3 and TRBJ1-4; 8 bases agree with TRBD1. Unmatched junction bases numbered 11, after V lost 1 base and J lost 7 bases. In germline, CDR1 is SGHTA, CDR2 FQGTGA. The CDR3 covers 17 residues. CDR3 DNA: TGTGCCAGCAGCTTAAGGGGGTCCGGGACAGGTAGTGAAAAACTGTTTTTT. This encodes CASSLRGSGTGSEKLFF.

This clonotype has only a few counts. The V gene is TRBV6-4, the J gene TRBJ2-2, with D unresolved. The V and J ends lost 2 bases and 7 bases respectively, with 8 bases between them. Germline V CDR1 and CDR2: MRHNA, SNTAGT. The CDR3 is 13 amino acids. CDR3 nucleotide sequence: TGTGCCAGCAGTGACGAGCCTGGCGGGGAGCTGTTTTTT. It encodes CASSDEPGGELFF.

Many counts were recorded for this clonotype. The J gene is TRBJ2-3, the V gene TRBV28; tentative D call: TRBD1 (6 bases). CDR3 length: 13 amino acids. Germline V lookup: CDR1 MDHEN, CDR2 SYDVKM. Trimming stripped 5 bases from V and 2 bases from J, with 8 bases between. CDR3 amino acids: CASSQGPTDTQYF. CDR3 in DNA: TGTGCCAGCAGTCAGGGGCCCACAGATACGCAGTATTTT.

This clonotype was seen many times. The J gene is TRBJ2-7, the V gene TRBV11-2; D remains ambiguous. With 1 base removed from V and 0 bases from J, the gap between germline ends came to 10 bases. The CDR3 consists of 15 residues. Germline loops: CDR1 SGHAT, CDR2 FQNNGV. The CDR3 sequence is CASSLAGWNSYEQYF. As DNA, the CDR3 is TGTGCCAGCAGCTTAGCCGGGTGGAACTCCTACGAGCAGTACTTC. Using reference TRBV11-2 and TRBJ2-7 for the parts outside the CDR3, the full variable domain is EAGVAQSPRYKIIEKRQSVAFWCNPISGHATLYWYQQILGQGPKLLIQFQNNGVVDDSQLPKDRFSAERLKGVDSTLKIQPAKLEDSAVYLCASSLAGWNSYEQYFGPGTRLTVT.

In this sample, this clonotype turned up many times. The J gene is TRBJ2-3, the V gene TRBV16; D is unresolved. CDR1 is KGHSY, CDR2 FQNENV, per germline. V lost 3 bases, J lost 2 bases, and 9 bases lay in between. The CDR3 spans 14 residues. Here the CDR3 reads CASSQWRNTDTQYF. The DNA of the CDR3 is TGTGCCAGCAGCCAGTGGCGGAACACAGATACGCAGTATTTT.